The 9 T cell receptor beta chains given below trace back to one sample, sequenced in a study of cytomegalovirus exposure and HLA in healthy donors. PCR employed 60 Vbeta and 13 Jbeta primers. Measured with immunoSEQ multiplex PCR; TCRdb has only the in-frame clones, and not every one. The table shows about 210,000 clones, with around 80% occurring only once. What was sequenced was PBMCs. The receptors originated from a boy aged 10-17 years in good health and CMV-seronegative.

The chain uses TRBV2 and TRBJ1-6; D ambiguous. CDR1 and CDR2 from the germline V gene are SNHLY and FYNNEI. This CDR3 is built from 15 residues. V lost 8 bases and J 0 bases, leaving 11 bases between the germline ends. As DNA, the CDR3 is TGTGCCAGCGTGAGGGTTAGCTCCTATAATTCACCCCTCCACTTT. It yields the protein CASVRVSSYNSPLHF.

The chain combines TRBV5-1 with TRBJ1-3; TRBD1 agrees at 9 bases. Germline V gene data show CDR1 as SGHRS and CDR2 as YFSETQ. The CDR3 consists of 17 residues. V trimming: 3 bases; J trimming: 4 bases; junction bases outside the gene matches: 11. The CDR3 region has the DNA TGCGCCAGCAGCTGGGCCGGGACAGGGCTAGGAGGAAACACCATATATTTT. Its translation is CASSWAGTGLGGNTIYF.

CDR3 bases: TGCAGCTGTTTAGCGGGGAACACCGGGGAGCTGTTTTTT. It is translated as CSCLAGNTGELFF. This rearrangement joins TRBV29-1 to TRBJ2-2, with 7 nucleotides matching TRBD2. The CDR3 is 13 residues long. V shed 8 bases and J 1 base; nucleotides not matched to a gene: 4. Germline V CDR1 and CDR2: SQVTM, ANQGSEA.

This clone was observed a single time. The gene calls are TRBV27 and TRBJ1-5; weak D call: TRBD1 (5 bases). From germline, CDR1 is MNHEY and CDR2 SMNVEV (reference sequence). The CDR3 is 16 residues long. Trimming stripped 5 bases from V and 6 bases from J, with 20 bases between. The CDR3 here is CASSIFGALGIQPQHF. CDR3 coding DNA: TGTGCCAGCAGTATTTTTGGGGCCCTGGGCATTCAGCCCCAGCATTTT.

V and J are TRBV6-5 and TRBJ2-7, with D maybe TRBD2 (6 bases). V was trimmed by 11 bases and J by 9 bases, leaving 17 bases between them. Germline V gene sequence: CDR1 MNHEY, CDR2 SVGAGI. CDR3 length equals 11 residues. The CDR3 DNA sequence: TGTGCCGGCGGGGCAACCAGCGCGCAGTACTTC. Translation: CAGGATSAQYF.

The V and J genes are TRBV27 and TRBJ2-7; D gene ambiguous. Looked up from germline, CDR1 is MNHEY and CDR2 is SMNVEV (reference sequence). Trimming removed 5 bases from V and 7 bases from J, with 9 bases in between. There are 11 residues in the CDR3. The CDR3 DNA is TGTGCCAGCAGTGACCGGAGAGAGCAGTACTTC. Translation: CASSDRREQYF.

Notes on this clone: Different DNA sequences within this sample yield the same CDR3. The chain is built from TRBV30 and TRBJ2-7, with D perhaps matching TRBD1 (6 bases). The germline CDR1 and CDR2 sequences are GTSNPN and SVGIG (reference sequence). The CDR3 totals 13 residues. The V end was cut by 2 bases, the J end by 0 bases, with 8 bases between. CDR3 amino acids: CAWSPGHSYEQYF. CDR3 bases: TGTGCCTGGAGTCCGGGACACTCCTACGAGCAGTACTTC.

The CDR3: CASTRTGYEQYF. DNA for the CDR3: TGTGCCAGCACCAGGACAGGGTACGAGCAGTACTTC. The chain carries TRBV28 and TRBJ2-7; 8 positions match TRBD1. Germline values: CDR1 MDHEN, CDR2 SYDVKM. The CDR3 is made up of 12 amino acids. Losses at the gene ends were 7 bases for V and 4 bases for J; bases not matched to a gene: 3.

The V gene is TRBV7-2, the J gene TRBJ1-1; D ambiguous. Looked up from germline, CDR1 is SGHTA and CDR2 is FQGNSA. This CDR3 has 12 amino acids. The V gene lost 4 bases and the J gene lost 7 bases, with 10 bases spanning the gap. The CDR3 spells CASSWAPYEAFF. The CDR3 nucleotides are TGTGCCAGCAGCTGGGCCCCCTATGAAGCTTTCTTT.